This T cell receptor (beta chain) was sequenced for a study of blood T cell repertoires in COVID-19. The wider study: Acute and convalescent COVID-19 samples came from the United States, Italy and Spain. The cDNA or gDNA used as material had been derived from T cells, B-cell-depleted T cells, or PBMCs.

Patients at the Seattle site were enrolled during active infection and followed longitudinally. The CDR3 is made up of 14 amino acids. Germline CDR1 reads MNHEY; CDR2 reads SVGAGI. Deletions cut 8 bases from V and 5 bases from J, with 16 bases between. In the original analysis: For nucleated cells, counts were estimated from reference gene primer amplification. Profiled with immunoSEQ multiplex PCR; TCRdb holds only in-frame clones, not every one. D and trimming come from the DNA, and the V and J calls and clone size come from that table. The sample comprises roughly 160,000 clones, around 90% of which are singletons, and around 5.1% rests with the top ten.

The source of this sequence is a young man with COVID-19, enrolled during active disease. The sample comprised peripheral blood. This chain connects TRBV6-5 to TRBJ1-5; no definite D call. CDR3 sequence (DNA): TGTGCCAGCGGCAGGAACCATCCCCATCAGCCCCAGCATTTT. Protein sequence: CASGRNHPHQPQHF.